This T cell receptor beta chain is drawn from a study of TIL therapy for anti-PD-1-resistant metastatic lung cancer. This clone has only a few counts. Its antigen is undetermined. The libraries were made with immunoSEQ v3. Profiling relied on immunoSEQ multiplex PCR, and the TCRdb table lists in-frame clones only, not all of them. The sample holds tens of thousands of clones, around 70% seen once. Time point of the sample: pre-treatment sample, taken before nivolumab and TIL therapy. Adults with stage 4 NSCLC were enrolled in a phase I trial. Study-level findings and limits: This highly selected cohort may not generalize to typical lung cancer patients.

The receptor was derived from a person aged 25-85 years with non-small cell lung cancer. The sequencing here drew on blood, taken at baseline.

Written as DNA, the CDR3 is TGTGCCAGCAGCCGCTTGACGGGCCAGCCCCAGCATTTT. It codes for CASSRLTGQPQHF. The chain joins TRBV27 to TRBJ1-5; no reliable D call. CDR1 and CDR2 from the germline V gene are MNHEY and SMNVEV (reference sequence). Trimming took off 6 bases at V and 7 bases at J, with 13 bases between the two ends. This CDR3 spans 13 amino acids.